This T cell receptor (beta chain) appears in the sequencing data of a study of blood T cell repertoires in COVID-19. In the study overall: The United States, Italy and Spain provided the acute and convalescent COVID-19 samples.

As originally analysed: Amplification of reference gene primers was used by the study to estimate nucleated cell counts. The assay was immunoSEQ multiplex PCR, and TCRdb's table has in-frame clones only and misses some. V and J calls and clone size are as listed in that table; D and trimming were resolved from the DNA. The table lists 300,000 to 400,000 clones, about 93% of them singletons, with less than 3.5% in the top ten. CDR1 and CDR2 from the germline V gene are MGHRA and YSYEKL. Trimming took off 2 bases at V and 0 bases at J, with 13 bases between the two ends. This CDR3 comprises 16 residues.

The chain carries TRBV4-1 and TRBJ1-1; a weak D match, TRBD1 (5 bases). This TCR derives from a young woman who had recovered from COVID-19. Input material: peripheral blood. As DNA, the CDR3 is TGCGCCAGCAGCCAAATTGGGAGGGGCATGAACACTGAAGCTTTCTTT. This sequence encodes CASSQIGRGMNTEAFF.